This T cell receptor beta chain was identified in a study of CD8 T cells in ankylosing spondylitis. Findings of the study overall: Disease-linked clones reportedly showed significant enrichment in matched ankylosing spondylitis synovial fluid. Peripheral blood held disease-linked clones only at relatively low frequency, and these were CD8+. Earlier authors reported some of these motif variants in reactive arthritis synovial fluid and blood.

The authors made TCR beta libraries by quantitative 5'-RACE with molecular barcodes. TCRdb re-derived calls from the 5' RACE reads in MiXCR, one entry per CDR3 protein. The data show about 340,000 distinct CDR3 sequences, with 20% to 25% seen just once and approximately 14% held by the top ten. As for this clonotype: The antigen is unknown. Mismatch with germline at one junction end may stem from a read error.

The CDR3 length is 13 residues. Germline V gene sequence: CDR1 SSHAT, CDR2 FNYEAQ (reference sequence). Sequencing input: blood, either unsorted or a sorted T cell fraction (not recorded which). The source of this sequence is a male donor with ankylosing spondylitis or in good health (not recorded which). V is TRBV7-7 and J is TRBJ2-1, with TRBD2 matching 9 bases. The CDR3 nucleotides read TGTGCTAGCAGCTTAGTCAGCGGGGGGGAGCAGTTCTTC. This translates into CASSLVSGGEQFF.